The 5 T cell receptor beta chains below come from one sample, sequenced in a study of blood T cell repertoires in COVID-19. Clones were read by immunoSEQ multiplex PCR, and TCRdb kept only the in-frame ones, dropping some. The sample has 250,000 to 350,000 clones; over 75% are singletons. Sequences were obtained from peripheral blood. These receptors were collected from a human donor with COVID-19, enrolled during active disease. The donor label of this sample is uncertain.

This chain links TRBV30 with TRBJ1-1; TRBD1 matches at 7 bases. CDR3 size: 12 residues. V was clipped by 7 bases and J by 10 bases; unmatched bases: 12. Per the germline V gene, CDR1 is GTSNPN and CDR2 is SVGIG (reference sequence). Here the CDR3 DNA reads TGTGCCTATGACAGGGAGACTGATAGAGCTTTCTTT. Its translation is CAYDRETDRAFF. Full variable domain (missing parts from reference TRBV30 and TRBJ1-1): SQTIHQWPATLVQPVGSPLSLECTVEGTSNPNLYWYRQAAGRGLQLLFYSVGIGQISSEVPQNLSASRPQDRQFILSSKKLLLSDSGFYLCAYDRETDRAFFGQGTRLTVV.

The chain links TRBV19 to TRBJ1-2, with D tentatively TRBD1 (6 bases). Germline V gene lookup returns CDR1 LNHDA and CDR2 SQIVND (reference sequence). The ends were cut back, 0 bases at V and 7 bases at J, with 12 bases in the middle. This CDR3 contains 14 residues. Here the CDR3 DNA reads TGTGCCAGTAGTATAGATCCCGGCAGGGGTGGCTACACCTTC. Translating gives CASSIDPGRGGYTF.

The chain couples TRBV7-2 to TRBJ2-3, with 14 bases matching TRBD2. Germline CDR1 reads SGHTA; CDR2 reads FQGNSA. V lost 2 bases and J lost 5; bases outside the gene matches: 6. The CDR3 covers 17 residues. As DNA, the CDR3 is TGTGCCAGCAGCTTATACGGGACTAGCGGGAGTTTAGATACGCAGTATTTT. Amino acids: CASSLYGTSGSLDTQYF. Variable domain in full (rest from reference TRBV7-2 and TRBJ2-3): GAGVSQSPSNKVTEKGKDVELRCDPISGHTALYWYRQSLGQGLEFLIYFQGNSAPDKSGLPSDRFSAERTGGSVSTLTIQRTQQEDSAVYLCASSLYGTSGSLDTQYFGPGTRLTVL.

The chain recombines TRBV10-2 with TRBJ2-7; 9 nucleotides line up with TRBD1. This CDR3 contains 13 residues. Per germline, CDR1 WSHSY and CDR2 SAAADI. The junction had 4 bases not matched to a gene; V was cut back by 8 bases and J by 2 bases. Here the CDR3 reads CASFTGGTYEQYF. The CDR3 DNA reads TGCGCCAGCTTTACAGGGGGCACCTACGAGCAGTACTTC.

The CDR3 is CATSGTANTEAFF. The CDR3 nucleotides are TGTGCCACCTCCGGGACAGCGAACACTGAAGCTTTCTTT. The V and J genes are TRBV28 and TRBJ1-1; TRBD1 matches 7 bases. The germline V gene has CDR1 MDHEN and CDR2 SYDVKM. The V and J ends lost 10 bases and 1 base, in that order; junction bases with no gene match: 6. The CDR3 is 13 residues long.